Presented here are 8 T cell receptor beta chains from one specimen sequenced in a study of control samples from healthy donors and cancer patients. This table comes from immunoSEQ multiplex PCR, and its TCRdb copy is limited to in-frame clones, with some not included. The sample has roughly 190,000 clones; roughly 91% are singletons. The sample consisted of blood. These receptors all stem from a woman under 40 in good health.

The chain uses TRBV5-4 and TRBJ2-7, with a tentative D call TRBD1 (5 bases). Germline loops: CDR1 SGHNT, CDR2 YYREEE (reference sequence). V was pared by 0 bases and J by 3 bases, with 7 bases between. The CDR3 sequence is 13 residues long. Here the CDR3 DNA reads TGTGCCAGCAGCTTGGCCCAGGGCTACGAGCAGTACTTC. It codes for CASSLAQGYEQYF. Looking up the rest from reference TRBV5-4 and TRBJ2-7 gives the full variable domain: ETGVTQSPTHLIKTRGQQVTLRCSSQSGHNTVSWYQQALGQGPQFIFQYYREEENGRGNFPPRFSGLQFPNYSSELNVNALELDDSALYLCASSLAQGYEQYFGPGTRLTVT.

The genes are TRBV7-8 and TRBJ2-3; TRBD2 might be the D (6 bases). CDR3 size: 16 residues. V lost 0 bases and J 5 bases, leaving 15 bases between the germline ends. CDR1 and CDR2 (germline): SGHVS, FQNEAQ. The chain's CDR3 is CASSLARVGEVDTQYF. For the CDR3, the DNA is TGTGCCAGCAGCTTAGCGAGGGTAGGGGAGGTAGATACGCAGTATTTT. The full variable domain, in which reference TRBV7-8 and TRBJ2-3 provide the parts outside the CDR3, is GAGVSQSPRYKVAKRGQDVALRCDPISGHVSLFWYQQALGQGPEFLTYFQNEAQLDKSGLPSDRFFAERPEGSVSTLKIQRTQQEDSAVYLCASSLARVGEVDTQYFGPGTRLTVL.

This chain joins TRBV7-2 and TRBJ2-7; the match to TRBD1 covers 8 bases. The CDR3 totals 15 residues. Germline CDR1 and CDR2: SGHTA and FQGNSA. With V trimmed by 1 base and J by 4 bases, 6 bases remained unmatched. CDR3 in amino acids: CASSLGPDRVYEQYF. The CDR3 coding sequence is TGTGCCAGCAGCTTAGGTCCGGACAGGGTGTACGAGCAGTACTTC.

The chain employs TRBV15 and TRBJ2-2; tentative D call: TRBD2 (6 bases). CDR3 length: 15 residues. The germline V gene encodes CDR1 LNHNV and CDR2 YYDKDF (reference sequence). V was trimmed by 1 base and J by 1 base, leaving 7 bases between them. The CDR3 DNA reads TGTGCCACCAGCAGAGGGGGGGAGAACACCGGGGAGCTGTTTTTT. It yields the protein CATSRGGENTGELFF.

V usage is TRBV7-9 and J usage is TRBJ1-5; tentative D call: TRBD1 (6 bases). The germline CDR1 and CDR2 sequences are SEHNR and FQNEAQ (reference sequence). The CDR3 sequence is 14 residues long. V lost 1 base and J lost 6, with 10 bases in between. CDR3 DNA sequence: TGTGCCAGCAGCTTAGGGGGGGCGGTTCAGCCCCAGCATTTT. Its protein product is CASSLGGAVQPQHF.

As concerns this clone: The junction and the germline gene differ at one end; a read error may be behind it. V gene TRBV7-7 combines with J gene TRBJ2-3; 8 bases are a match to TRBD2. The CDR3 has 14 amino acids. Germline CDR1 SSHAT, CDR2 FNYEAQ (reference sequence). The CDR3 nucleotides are TGTGCTAGCAGCTTAGGGACTAGGGCAGATACGCAGTATTTT. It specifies CASSLGTRADTQYF.

CDR3 loop: CASSPRGRVNTEAFF. CDR3 nucleotides: TGTGCCAGCAGCCCCAGGGGGCGCGTGAACACTGAAGCTTTCTTT. The rearrangement links TRBV11-2 to TRBJ1-1; 8 bases line up with TRBD1. CDR3 size: 15 residues. Losses at the gene ends were 5 bases for V and 0 bases for J; bases not matched to a gene: 5. Per the germline V gene, CDR1 is SGHAT and CDR2 is FQNNGV. Full variable domain (remainder filled in from reference TRBV11-2 and TRBJ1-1): EAGVAQSPRYKIIEKRQSVAFWCNPISGHATLYWYQQILGQGPKLLIQFQNNGVVDDSQLPKDRFSAERLKGVDSTLKIQPAKLEDSAVYLCASSPRGRVNTEAFFGQGTRLTVV.

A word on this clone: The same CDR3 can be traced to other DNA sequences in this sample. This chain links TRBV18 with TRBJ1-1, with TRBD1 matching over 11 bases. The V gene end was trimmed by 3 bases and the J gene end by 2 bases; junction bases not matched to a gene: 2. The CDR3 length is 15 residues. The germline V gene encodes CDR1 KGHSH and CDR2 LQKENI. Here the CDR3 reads CASSPGQGANTEAFF. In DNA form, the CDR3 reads TGTGCCAGCTCACCCGGACAGGGGGCTAACACTGAAGCTTTCTTT. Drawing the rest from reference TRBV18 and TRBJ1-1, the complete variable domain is NAGVMQNPRHLVRRRGQEARLRCSPMKGHSHVYWYRQLPEEGLKFMVYLQKENIIDESGMPKERFSAEFPKEGPSILRIQQVVRGDSAAYFCASSPGQGANTEAFFGQGTRLTVV.